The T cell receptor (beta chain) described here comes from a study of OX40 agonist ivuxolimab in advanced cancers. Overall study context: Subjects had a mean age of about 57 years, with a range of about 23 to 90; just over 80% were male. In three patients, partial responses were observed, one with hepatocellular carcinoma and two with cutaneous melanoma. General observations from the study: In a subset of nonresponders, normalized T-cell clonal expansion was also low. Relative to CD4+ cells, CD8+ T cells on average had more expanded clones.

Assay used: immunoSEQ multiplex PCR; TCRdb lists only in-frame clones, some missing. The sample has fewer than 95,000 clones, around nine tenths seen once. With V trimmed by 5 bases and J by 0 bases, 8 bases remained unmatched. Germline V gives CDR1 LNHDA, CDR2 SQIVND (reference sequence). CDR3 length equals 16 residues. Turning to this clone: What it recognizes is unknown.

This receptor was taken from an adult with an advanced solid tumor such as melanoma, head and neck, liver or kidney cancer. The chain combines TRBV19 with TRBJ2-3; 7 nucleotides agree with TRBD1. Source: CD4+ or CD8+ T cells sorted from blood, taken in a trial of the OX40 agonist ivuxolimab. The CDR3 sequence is CASSPRQGPSTDTQYF. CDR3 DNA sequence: TGTGCCAGTAGTCCCCGACAGGGCCCTAGCACAGATACGCAGTATTTT.